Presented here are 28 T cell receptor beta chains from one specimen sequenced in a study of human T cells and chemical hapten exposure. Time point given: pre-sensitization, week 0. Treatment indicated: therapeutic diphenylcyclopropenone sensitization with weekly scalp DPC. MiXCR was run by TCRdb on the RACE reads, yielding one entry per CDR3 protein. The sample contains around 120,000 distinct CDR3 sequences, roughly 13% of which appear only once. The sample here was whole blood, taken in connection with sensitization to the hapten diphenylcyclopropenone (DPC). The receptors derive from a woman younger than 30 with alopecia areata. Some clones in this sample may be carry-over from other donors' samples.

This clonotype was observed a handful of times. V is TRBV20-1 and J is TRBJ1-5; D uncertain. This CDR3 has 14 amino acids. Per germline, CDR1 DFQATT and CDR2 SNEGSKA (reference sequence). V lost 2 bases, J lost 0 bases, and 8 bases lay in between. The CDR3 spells CSARTEYSNQPQHF. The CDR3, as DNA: TGCAGTGCTAGAACGGAGTATAGCAATCAGCCCCAGCATTTT.

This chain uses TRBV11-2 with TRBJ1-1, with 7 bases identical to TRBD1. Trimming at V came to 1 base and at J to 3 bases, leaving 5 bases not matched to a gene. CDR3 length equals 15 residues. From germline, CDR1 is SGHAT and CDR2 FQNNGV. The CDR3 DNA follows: TGTGCCAGCAGCTTAGCCCCAGGGGGGGACACTGAAGCTTTCTTT. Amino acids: CASSLAPGGDTEAFF.

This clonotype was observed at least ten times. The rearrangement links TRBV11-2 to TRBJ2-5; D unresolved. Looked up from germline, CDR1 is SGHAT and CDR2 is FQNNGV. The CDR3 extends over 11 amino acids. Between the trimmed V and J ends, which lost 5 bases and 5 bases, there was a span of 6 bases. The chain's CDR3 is CASSLQETQYF. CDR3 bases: TGTGCCAGCAGCCTCCAGGAGACCCAGTACTTC.

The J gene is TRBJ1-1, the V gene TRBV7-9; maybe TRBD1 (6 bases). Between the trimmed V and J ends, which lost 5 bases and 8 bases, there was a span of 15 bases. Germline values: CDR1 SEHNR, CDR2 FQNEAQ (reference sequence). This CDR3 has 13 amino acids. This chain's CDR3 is CASSVDSAQEAFF. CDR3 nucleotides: TGTGCCAGCAGCGTGGACAGTGCCCAGGAAGCTTTCTTT.

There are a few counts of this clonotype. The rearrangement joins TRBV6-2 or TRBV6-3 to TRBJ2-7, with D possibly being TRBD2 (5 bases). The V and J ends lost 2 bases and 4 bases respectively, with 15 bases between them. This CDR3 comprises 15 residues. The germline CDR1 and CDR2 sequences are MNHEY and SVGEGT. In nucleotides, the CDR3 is TGTGCCAGCAGTTACGTCGGGAATTTTGAATACGAGCAGTACTTC. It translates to CASSYVGNFEYEQYF.

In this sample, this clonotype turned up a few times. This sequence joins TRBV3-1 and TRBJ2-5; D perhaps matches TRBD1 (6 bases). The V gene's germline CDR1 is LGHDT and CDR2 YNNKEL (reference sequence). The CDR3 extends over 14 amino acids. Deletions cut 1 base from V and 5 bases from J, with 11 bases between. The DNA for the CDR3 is TGTGCCAGCAGCCAAGGGCCAGGGGATGAGACCCAGTACTTC. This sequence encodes CASSQGPGDETQYF.

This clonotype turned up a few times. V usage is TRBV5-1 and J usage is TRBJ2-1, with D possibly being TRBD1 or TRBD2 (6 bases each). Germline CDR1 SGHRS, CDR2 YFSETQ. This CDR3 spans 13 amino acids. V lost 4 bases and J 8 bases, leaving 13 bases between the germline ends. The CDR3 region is CASSIGGRDEQFF. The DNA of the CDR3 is TGCGCCAGCAGCATTGGGGGGCGAGATGAGCAGTTCTTC.

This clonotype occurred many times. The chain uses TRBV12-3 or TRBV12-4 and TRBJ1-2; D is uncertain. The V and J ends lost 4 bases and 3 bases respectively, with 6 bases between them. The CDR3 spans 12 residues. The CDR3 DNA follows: TGTGCCAGCAGTTACAACTACTATGGCTACACCTTC. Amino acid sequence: CASSYNYYGYTF.

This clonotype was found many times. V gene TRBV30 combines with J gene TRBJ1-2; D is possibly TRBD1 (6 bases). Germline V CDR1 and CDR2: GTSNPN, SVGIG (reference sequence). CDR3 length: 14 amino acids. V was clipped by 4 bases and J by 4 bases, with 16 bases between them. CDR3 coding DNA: TGTGCCTGGATCCTTACCGGGACAACCTATGGCTACACCTTC. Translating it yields CAWILTGTTYGYTF.

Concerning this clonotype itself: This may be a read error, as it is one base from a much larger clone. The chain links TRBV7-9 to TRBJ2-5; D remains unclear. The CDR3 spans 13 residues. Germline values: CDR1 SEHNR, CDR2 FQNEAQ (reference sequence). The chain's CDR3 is CASKSHHQETHYF. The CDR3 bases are TGTGCCAGCAAGTCACACCACCAAGAGACCCACTACTTC.

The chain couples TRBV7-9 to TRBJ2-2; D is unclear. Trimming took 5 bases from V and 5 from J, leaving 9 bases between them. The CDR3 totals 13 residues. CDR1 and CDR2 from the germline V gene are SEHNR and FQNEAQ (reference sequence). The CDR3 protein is CASSPFGTGELFF. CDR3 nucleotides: TGTGCCAGCAGCCCCTTCGGGACCGGGGAGCTGTTTTTT.

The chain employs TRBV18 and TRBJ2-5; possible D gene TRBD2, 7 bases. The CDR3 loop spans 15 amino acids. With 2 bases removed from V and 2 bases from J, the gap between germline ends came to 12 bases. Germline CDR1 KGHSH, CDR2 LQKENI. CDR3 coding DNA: TGTGCCAGCTCACCATTGCGGGGGCATCAAGAGACCCAGTACTTC. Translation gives CASSPLRGHQETQYF.

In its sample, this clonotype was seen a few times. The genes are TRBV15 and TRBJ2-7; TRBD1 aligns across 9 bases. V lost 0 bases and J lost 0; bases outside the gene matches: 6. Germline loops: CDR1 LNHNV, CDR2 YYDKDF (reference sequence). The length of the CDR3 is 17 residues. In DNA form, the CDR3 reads TGTGCCACCAGCAGAGATCGAGGGACAGGGCTCTCCTACGAGCAGTACTTC. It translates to CATSRDRGTGLSYEQYF.

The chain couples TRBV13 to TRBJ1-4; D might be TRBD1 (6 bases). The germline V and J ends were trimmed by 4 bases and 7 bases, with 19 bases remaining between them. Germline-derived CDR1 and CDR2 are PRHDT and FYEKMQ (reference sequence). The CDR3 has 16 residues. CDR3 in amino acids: CASSSLQGNGGEKLFF. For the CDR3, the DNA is TGTGCCAGCAGCTCCCTACAGGGAAATGGGGGTGAAAAACTGTTTTTT.

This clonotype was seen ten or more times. The CDR3 coding sequence is TGTGCCTGGAGTGTAGGGACTAGCCCTTACAATGAGCAGTTCTTC. It specifies CAWSVGTSPYNEQFF. J is TRBJ2-1 and V is TRBV30; 9 bases map to TRBD2. Germline CDR1 is GTSNPN and CDR2 is SVGIG (reference sequence). The V segment lost 0 bases and the J segment 4 bases; nucleotides outside the gene matches: 4. The CDR3 is 15 amino acids.

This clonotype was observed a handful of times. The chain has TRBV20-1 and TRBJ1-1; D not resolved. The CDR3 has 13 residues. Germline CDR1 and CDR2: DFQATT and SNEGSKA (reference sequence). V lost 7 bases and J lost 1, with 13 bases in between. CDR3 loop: CSVTQDPNTEAFF. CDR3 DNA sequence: TGCAGTGTTACCCAGGACCCGAACACTGAAGCTTTCTTT.

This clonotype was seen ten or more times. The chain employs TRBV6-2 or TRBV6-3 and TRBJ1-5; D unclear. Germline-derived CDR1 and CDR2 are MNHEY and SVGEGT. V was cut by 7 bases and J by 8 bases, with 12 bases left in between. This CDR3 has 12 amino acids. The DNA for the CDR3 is TGTGCCAGCACCCACCCCCGGGAGCCCCAGCATTTT. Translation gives CASTHPREPQHF.

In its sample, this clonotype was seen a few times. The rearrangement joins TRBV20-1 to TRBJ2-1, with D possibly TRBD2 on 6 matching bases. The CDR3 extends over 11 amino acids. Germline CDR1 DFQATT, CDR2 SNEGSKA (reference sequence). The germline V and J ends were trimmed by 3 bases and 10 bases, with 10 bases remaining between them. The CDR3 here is CSASRAGEQFF. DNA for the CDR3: TGCAGTGCTAGTAGGGCGGGGGAGCAGTTCTTC.

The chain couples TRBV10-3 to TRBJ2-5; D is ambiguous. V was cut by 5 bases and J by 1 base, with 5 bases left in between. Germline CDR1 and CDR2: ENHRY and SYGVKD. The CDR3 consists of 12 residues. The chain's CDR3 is CAISPSQETQYF. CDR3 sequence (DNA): TGTGCCATCAGTCCCAGCCAAGAGACCCAGTACTTC.

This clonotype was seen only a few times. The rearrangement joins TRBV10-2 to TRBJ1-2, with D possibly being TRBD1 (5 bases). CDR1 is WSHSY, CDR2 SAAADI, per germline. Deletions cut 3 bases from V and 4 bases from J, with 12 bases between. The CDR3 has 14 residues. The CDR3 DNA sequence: TGCGCCAGCAGTGAAGCCGGGGGTGGCTATGGCTACACCTTC. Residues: CASSEAGGGYGYTF.

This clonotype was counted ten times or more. The CDR3 region has the DNA TGTGCCAGCAGCTTAGGGGGGCGCGAGCAGTACTTC. Amino acid sequence: CASSLGGREQYF. This chain connects TRBV11-2 to TRBJ2-7; D possibly corresponds to TRBD1 (6 bases). Germline V gene data show CDR1 as SGHAT and CDR2 as FQNNGV. The CDR3 has 12 residues. The V end was cut by 1 base, the J end by 6 bases, with 7 bases between.

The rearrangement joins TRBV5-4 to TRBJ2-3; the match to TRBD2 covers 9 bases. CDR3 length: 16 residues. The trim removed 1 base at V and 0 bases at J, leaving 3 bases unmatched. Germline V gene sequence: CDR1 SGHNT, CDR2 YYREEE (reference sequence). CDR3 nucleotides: TGTGCCAGCAGCTTGAAGCGGGGGGTTAGCACAGATACGCAGTATTTT. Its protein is CASSLKRGVSTDTQYF.

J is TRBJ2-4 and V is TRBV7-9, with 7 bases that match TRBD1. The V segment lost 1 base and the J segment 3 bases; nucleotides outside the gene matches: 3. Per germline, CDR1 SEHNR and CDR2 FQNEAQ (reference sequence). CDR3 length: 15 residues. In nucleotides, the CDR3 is TGTGCCAGCAGCTTAGTATCAGGGGGCAAAAACATTCAGTACTTC. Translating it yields CASSLVSGGKNIQYF.

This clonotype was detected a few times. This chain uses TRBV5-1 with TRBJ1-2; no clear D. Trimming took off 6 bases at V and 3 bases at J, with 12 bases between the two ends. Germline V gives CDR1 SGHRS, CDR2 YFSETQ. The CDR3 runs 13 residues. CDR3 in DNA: TGCGCCAGCAAGAGGGCAGATCACTATGGCTACACCTTC. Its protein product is CASKRADHYGYTF.

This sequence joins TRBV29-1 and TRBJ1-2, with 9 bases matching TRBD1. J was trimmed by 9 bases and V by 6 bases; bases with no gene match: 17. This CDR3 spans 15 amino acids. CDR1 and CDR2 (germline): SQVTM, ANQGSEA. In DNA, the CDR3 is TGCAGCGTAGACCACAGGGGGCTTTCCCCGTGGTGCTACACCTTC. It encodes CSVDHRGLSPWCYTF.

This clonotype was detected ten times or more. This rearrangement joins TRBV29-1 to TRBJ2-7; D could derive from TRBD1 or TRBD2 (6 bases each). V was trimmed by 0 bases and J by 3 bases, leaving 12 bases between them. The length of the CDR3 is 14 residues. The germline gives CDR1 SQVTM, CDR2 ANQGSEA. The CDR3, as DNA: TGCAGCGTTGAAGATGCGGGACACCGCTACGAGCAGTACTTC. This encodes CSVEDAGHRYEQYF.

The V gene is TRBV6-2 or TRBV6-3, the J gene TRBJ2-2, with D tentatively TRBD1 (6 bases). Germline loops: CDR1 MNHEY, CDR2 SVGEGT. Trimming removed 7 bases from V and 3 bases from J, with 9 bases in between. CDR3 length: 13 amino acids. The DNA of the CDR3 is TGTGCCAGCACCCACAGGGACACCGGGGAGCTGTTTTTT. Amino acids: CASTHRDTGELFF.

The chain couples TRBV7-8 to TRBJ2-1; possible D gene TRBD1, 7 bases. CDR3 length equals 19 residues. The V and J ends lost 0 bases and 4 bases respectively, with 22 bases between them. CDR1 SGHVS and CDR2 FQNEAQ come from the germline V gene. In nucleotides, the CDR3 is TGTGCCAGCAGCTTAGCGGGCCCATGGGGAGGACAGGCTTACAATGAGCAGTTCTTC. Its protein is CASSLAGPWGGQAYNEQFF. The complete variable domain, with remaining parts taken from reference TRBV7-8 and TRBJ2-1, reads GAGVSQSPRYKVAKRGQDVALRCDPISGHVSLFWYQQALGQGPEFLTYFQNEAQLDKSGLPSDRFFAERPEGSVSTLKIQRTQQEDSAVYLCASSLAGPWGGQAYNEQFFGPGTRLTVL.